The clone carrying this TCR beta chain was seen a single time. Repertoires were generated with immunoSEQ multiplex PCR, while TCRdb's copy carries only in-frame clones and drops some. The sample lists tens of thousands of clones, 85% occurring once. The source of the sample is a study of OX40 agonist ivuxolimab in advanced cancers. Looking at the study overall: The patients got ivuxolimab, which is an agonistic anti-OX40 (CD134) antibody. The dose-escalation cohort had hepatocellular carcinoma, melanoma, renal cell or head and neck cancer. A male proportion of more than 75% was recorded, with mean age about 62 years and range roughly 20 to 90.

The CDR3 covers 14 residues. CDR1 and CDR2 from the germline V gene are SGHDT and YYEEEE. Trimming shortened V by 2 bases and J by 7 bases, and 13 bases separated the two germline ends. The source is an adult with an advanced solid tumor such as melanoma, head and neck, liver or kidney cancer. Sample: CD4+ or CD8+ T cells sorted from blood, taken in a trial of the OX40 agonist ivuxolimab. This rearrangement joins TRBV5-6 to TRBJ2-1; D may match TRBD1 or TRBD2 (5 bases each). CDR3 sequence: CASSLTGRQNEQFF. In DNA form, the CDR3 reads TGTGCCAGCAGCTTAACGGGACGGCAAAATGAGCAGTTCTTC.